Each of the 20 T cell receptor beta chains below was sequenced from the same sample in a study of blood T cell repertoires in COVID-19 (dated by TCRdb to 2020 to 2021). The protocol used for the library was the immunoSEQ multiplex PCR assay. Sourced from immuneACCESS, this table was stored by TCRdb with only in-frame sequences that have V and J called. A share of the clones is absent; for the studies checked, an unresolved V gene accounts for under half, and the remainder has no known explanation. The sample table shows 80,000 to 100,000 clones, and about four fifths are seen once. The ten largest clones capture around a fifth of the sample. Sequenced: peripheral blood. Every receptor here comes from a human donor in a cohort sampled during active COVID-19.

The rearrangement links TRBV9 to TRBJ2-3; D is uncertain. The CDR3 covers 14 residues. CDR1 and CDR2 (germline): SGDLS, YYNGEE. Between the trimmed V and J ends, which lost 4 bases and 0 bases, there was a span of 9 bases. This CDR3 is CASSPYSSTDTQYF. CDR3 nucleotide sequence: TGTGCCAGCAGCCCGTACTCGAGCACAGATACGCAGTATTTT.

The chain recombines TRBV28 with TRBJ2-7, with a tentative D call TRBD2 (5 bases). V lost 5 bases, J lost 0 bases, and 11 bases lay in between. Per the germline V gene, CDR1 is MDHEN and CDR2 is SYDVKM. This CDR3 spans 14 amino acids. In nucleotides, the CDR3 is TGTGCCAGCAGTCAATCCCGGGACTCCTACGAGCAGTACTTC. It codes for CASSQSRDSYEQYF.

The rearrangement links TRBV15 to TRBJ2-7; 7 nucleotides line up with TRBD2. From germline, CDR1 is LNHNV and CDR2 YYDKDF (reference sequence). The CDR3 is 12 residues long. J was trimmed by 2 bases and V by 8 bases; bases with no gene match: 3. CDR3 sequence reads: CATGRGTYEQYF. CDR3 DNA sequence: TGTGCCACCGGGCGGGGGACCTACGAGCAGTACTTC.

This clone turned up a few times. J is TRBJ2-7 and V is TRBV19; TRBD1 might be the D (6 bases). The ends were cut back, 7 bases at V and 7 bases at J, with 20 bases in the middle. The germline gives CDR1 LNHDA, CDR2 SQIVND (reference sequence). This CDR3 is built from 14 residues. CDR3 coding DNA: TGTGCCAGTAACGATCTGGGCAGGGGTGGTGAGCAGTACTTC. The encoded protein is CASNDLGRGGEQYF.

The rearrangement uses TRBV5-1 and TRBJ1-1; D is perhaps TRBD1 (5 bases). Germline CDR1 SGHRS, CDR2 YFSETQ. V was pared by 4 bases and J by 1 base, with 14 bases between. The CDR3 sequence is 15 residues long. CDR3 in DNA: TGCGCCAGCAGCACTAACCACGGGGGGAACACTGAAGCTTTCTTT. As protein: CASSTNHGGNTEAFF. The full variable domain, its missing parts supplied by reference TRBV5-1 and TRBJ1-1, is KAGVTQTPRYLIKTRGQQVTLSCSPISGHRSVSWYQQTPGQGLQFLFEYFSETQRNKGNFPGRFSGRQFSNSRSEMNVSTLELGDSALYLCASSTNHGGNTEAFFGQGTRLTVV.

The V gene is TRBV11-1, the J gene TRBJ2-7; TRBD2 matches at 12 bases. Germline V gene data show CDR1 as SGHAT and CDR2 as FQDESV (reference sequence). The CDR3 extends over 16 amino acids. V shed 5 bases, J shed 2 bases, and the junction held 7 bases outside the gene matches. CDR3 loop: CASSPWTSGNPYEQYF. CDR3 nucleotide sequence: TGTGCCAGCAGCCCATGGACTAGCGGGAACCCCTACGAGCAGTACTTC.

The chain links TRBV6-1 to TRBJ2-7; perhaps TRBD2 as D (7 bases). Germline V CDR1 and CDR2: MNHNS, SASEGT. Trimming took 0 bases from V and 1 from J, leaving 16 bases between them. The CDR3 sequence is 17 residues long. This chain's CDR3 is CASSEAPGGQMSYEQYF. For the CDR3, the DNA is TGTGCCAGCAGTGAAGCCCCGGGGGGCCAAATGTCCTACGAGCAGTACTTC.

This rearrangement joins TRBV19 to TRBJ1-1; 9 bases are a match to TRBD1. Germline CDR1 reads LNHDA; CDR2 reads SQIVND (reference sequence). V shed 10 bases and J 1 base; nucleotides not matched to a gene: 4. The CDR3 covers 13 residues. In DNA form, the CDR3 reads TGTGCCACCAAGGGACAGGGGAACACTGAAGCTTTCTTT. This codes for CATKGQGNTEAFF.

The chain joins TRBV19 to TRBJ2-7; TRBD1 agrees at 8 bases. The trim removed 5 bases at V and 3 bases at J, leaving 6 bases unmatched. This CDR3 has 14 amino acids. Germline V gives CDR1 LNHDA, CDR2 SQIVND (reference sequence). CDR3 loop: CASSPRTGSYEQYF. DNA of the CDR3: TGTGCCAGTAGTCCAAGGACAGGGAGCTACGAGCAGTACTTC.

The chain has TRBV15 and TRBJ2-7; D gene uncertain. Germline CDR1 reads LNHNV; CDR2 reads YYDKDF (reference sequence). There are 12 residues in the CDR3. V was pared by 0 bases and J by 7 bases, with 7 bases between. As DNA, the CDR3 is TGTGCCACCAGCAGAGATATGAGGGAGCAGTACTTC. Protein product: CATSRDMREQYF.

The chain joins TRBV28 to TRBJ2-7; D not certain. CDR3 length: 11 amino acids. Trimming took 5 bases from V and 3 from J, leaving 5 bases between them. Germline loops: CDR1 MDHEN, CDR2 SYDVKM. This CDR3 reads CASSHYYEQYF. Here the CDR3 DNA reads TGTGCCAGCAGTCACTACTACGAGCAGTACTTC.

V gene TRBV5-4 combines with J gene TRBJ2-5; 7 bases map to TRBD2. The CDR3 sequence is 15 residues long. Germline lookup yields CDR1 SGHNT and CDR2 YYREEE (reference sequence). With V trimmed by 6 bases and J by 1 base, 9 bases remained unmatched. This CDR3 is CASTPGGGAQETQYF. CDR3 sequence (DNA): TGTGCCAGCACCCCTGGGGGGGGAGCCCAAGAGACCCAGTACTTC.

The rearrangement links TRBV6-5 to TRBJ2-7; 8 bases map to TRBD1. Germline-derived CDR1 and CDR2 are MNHEY and SVGAGI. CDR3 length: 14 amino acids. Trimming at V came to 8 bases and at J to 3 bases, leaving 9 bases not matched to a gene. The CDR3 protein is CASGGWTGYYEQYF. DNA for the CDR3: TGTGCCAGCGGGGGCTGGACAGGGTACTACGAGCAGTACTTC.

The gene calls are TRBV9 and TRBJ2-3; D is unresolved. Germline loops: CDR1 SGDLS, CDR2 YYNGEE. V gave up 0 bases and J gave up 3 bases, with 11 bases separating them. CDR3 length: 15 residues. CDR3 sequence reads: CASSVDGAGTDTQYF. The DNA for the CDR3 is TGTGCCAGCAGCGTAGATGGAGCCGGGACAGATACGCAGTATTTT.

In regard to this clone: The junction departs from the called germline gene at one end, perhaps through a read error. This sequence joins TRBV11-1 and TRBJ2-7; the D gene is possibly TRBD1 (6 bases). Germline V gives CDR1 SGHAT, CDR2 FQDESV (reference sequence). The CDR3 spans 13 residues. The CDR3 DNA is TGTGCCAGCCGCTTCAGGGGCGCCTACGAGCAGTACTTC. It encodes CASRFRGAYEQYF. The variable domain in full, with the rest retrieved from reference TRBV11-1 and TRBJ2-7, is EAEVAQSPRYKITEKSQAVAFWCDPISGHATLYWYRQILGQGPELLVQFQDESVVDDSQLPKDRFSAERLKGVDSTLKIQPAELGDSAMYLCASRFRGAYEQYFGPGTRLTVT.

V gene TRBV18 combines with J gene TRBJ2-7; 9 bases align to TRBD2. Germline V gene data show CDR1 as KGHSH and CDR2 as LQKENI. The junction had 9 bases not matched to a gene; V was cut back by 3 bases and J by 9 bases. The CDR3 is made up of 14 amino acids. The CDR3 reads CASSPNLAGDSQYF. CDR3 coding DNA: TGTGCCAGCTCACCCAACTTAGCGGGAGATTCGCAGTACTTC.

V usage is TRBV5-1 and J usage is TRBJ2-1; no clear D. This CDR3 spans 15 amino acids. V shed 1 base and J shed 2 bases, with 10 bases lying between them. Germline assignment: CDR1 SGHRS and CDR2 YFSETQ. This chain's CDR3 is CASSLLAKAYNEQFF. The CDR3 DNA reads as TGCGCCAGCAGCTTGTTAGCCAAGGCCTACAATGAGCAGTTCTTC. The full variable domain, its missing parts supplied by reference TRBV5-1 and TRBJ2-1, is KAGVTQTPRYLIKTRGQQVTLSCSPISGHRSVSWYQQTPGQGLQFLFEYFSETQRNKGNFPGRFSGRQFSNSRSEMNVSTLELGDSALYLCASSLLAKAYNEQFFGPGTRLTVL.

The chain is built from TRBV7-9 and TRBJ2-3; 9 bases match TRBD1. Germline V CDR1 and CDR2: SEHNR, FQNEAQ (reference sequence). Trimming cost V 5 bases and J 1 base; bases outside gene matches: 4. This CDR3 comprises 15 residues. This CDR3 reads CASSVQGAGTDTQYF. Here the CDR3 DNA reads TGTGCCAGCAGCGTACAGGGGGCTGGCACAGATACGCAGTATTTT.

The chain is built from TRBV5-1 and TRBJ2-5; 8 positions match TRBD2. CDR3 length: 15 amino acids. Germline CDR1 reads SGHRS; CDR2 reads YFSETQ. The V segment lost 0 bases and the J segment 4 bases; nucleotides outside the gene matches: 5. In nucleotides, the CDR3 is TGCGCCAGCAGCTTGGAGTTAGCGGGACCAGAGACCCAGTACTTC. Translated, it gives CASSLELAGPETQYF.

This clone appeared once. This sequence joins TRBV11-2 and TRBJ1-1, with 7 nucleotides matching TRBD1. Germline values: CDR1 SGHAT, CDR2 FQNNGV. The CDR3 length is 15 residues. The J segment lost 3 bases and the V segment lost 5 bases, leaving 9 bases of the junction unmatched. As DNA, the CDR3 is TGTGCCAGCAGCGCCATGACAGGGACGGACACTGAAGCTTTCTTT. It translates to CASSAMTGTDTEAFF.